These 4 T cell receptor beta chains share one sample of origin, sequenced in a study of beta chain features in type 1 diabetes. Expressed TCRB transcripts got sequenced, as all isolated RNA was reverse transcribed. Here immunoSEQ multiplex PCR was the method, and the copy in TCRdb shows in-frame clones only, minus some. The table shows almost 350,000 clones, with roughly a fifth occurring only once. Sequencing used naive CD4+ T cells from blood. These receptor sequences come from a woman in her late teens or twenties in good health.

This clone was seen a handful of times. CDR3 protein: CASSVGRGGQTDTQYF. The CDR3 nucleotides read TGTGCCAGCAGCGTAGGACGGGGGGGCCAAACAGATACGCAGTATTTT. The rearrangement uses TRBV9 and TRBJ2-3; 8 positions agree with TRBD2. Per the germline V gene, CDR1 is SGDLS and CDR2 is YYNGEE. The length of the CDR3 is 16 residues. Losses at the gene ends were 0 bases for V and 3 bases for J; bases not matched to a gene: 6.

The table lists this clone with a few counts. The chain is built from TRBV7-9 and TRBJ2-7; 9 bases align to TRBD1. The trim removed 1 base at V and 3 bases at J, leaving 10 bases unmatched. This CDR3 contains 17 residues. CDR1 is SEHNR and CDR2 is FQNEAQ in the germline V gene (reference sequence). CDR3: CASSLGTGAYYFYEQYF. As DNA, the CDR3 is TGTGCCAGCAGCTTAGGGACAGGGGCCTACTATTTCTACGAGCAGTACTTC.

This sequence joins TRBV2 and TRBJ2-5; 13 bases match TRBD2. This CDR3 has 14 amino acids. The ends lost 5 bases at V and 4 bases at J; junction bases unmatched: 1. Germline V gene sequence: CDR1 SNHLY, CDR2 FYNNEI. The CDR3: CASSRLAGGETQYF. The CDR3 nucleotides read TGTGCCAGCAGTCGACTAGCGGGGGGAGAGACCCAGTACTTC. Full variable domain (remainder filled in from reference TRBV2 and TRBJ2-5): EPEVTQTPSHQVTQMGQEVILRCVPISNHLYFYWYRQILGQKVEFLVSFYNNEISEKSEIFDDQFSVERPDGSNFTLKIRSTKLEDSAMYFCASSRLAGGETQYFGPGTRLLVL.

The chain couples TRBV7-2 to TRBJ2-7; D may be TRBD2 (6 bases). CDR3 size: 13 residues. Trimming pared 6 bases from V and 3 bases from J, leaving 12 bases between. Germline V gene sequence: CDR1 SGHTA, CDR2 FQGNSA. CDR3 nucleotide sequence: TGTGCCAGCAGTCGACTAGGAGTCTACGAGCAGTACTTC. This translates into CASSRLGVYEQYF.